Each of the 22 T cell receptor beta chains below was sequenced from the same sample in a study of cytomegalovirus exposure and HLA in healthy donors. The PCR employed 60 Vbeta primers together with 13 Jbeta primers. Assay used: immunoSEQ multiplex PCR; TCRdb lists only in-frame clones, some missing. Among approximately 100,000 clones listed, 75% to 85% were seen once. Sequencing was done on a sample of PBMCs. The receptors stem from a female donor in good health and CMV-seropositive.

The chain combines TRBV5-1 with TRBJ2-6; D is perhaps TRBD1 (6 bases). The CDR3 loop spans 18 amino acids. V shed 2 bases and J shed 0 bases, with 15 bases lying between them. Germline loops: CDR1 SGHRS, CDR2 YFSETQ. The CDR3 reads CASSLTGSQNSGANVLTF. The CDR3, as DNA: TGCGCCAGCAGCTTAACAGGGTCGCAGAACTCTGGGGCCAACGTCCTGACTTTC.

The rearrangement joins TRBV5-1 to TRBJ1-5, with D possibly being TRBD1 (6 bases). The CDR3 contains 14 residues. With 3 bases removed from V and 1 base from J, the gap between germline ends came to 8 bases. Germline assignment: CDR1 SGHRS and CDR2 YFSETQ. As DNA, the CDR3 is TGCGCCAGCAGCTCCGGACAGAGCAATCAGCCCCAGCATTTT. It is translated as CASSSGQSNQPQHF.

For this clone: Germline is not matched at one junction end, which may reflect a read error. The chain employs TRBV7-9 and TRBJ1-1; tentatively, D is TRBD1 (5 bases). The CDR3 sequence is 12 residues long. Germline loops: CDR1 SEHNR, CDR2 FQNEAQ (reference sequence). DNA of the CDR3: TGTTCCAGCACCCCCAGGGTGTATGAAGCTTTCTTT. This translates into CSSTPRVYEAFF.

This clone was seen a few times. This chain links TRBV2 with TRBJ1-5; D not certain. Germline assignment: CDR1 SNHLY and CDR2 FYNNEI. V lost 5 bases and J 5 bases, leaving 10 bases between the germline ends. The CDR3 has 13 residues. Here the CDR3 reads CASSTEVHQPQHF. The CDR3 region has the DNA TGTGCCAGCAGTACGGAGGTACATCAGCCCCAGCATTTT.

This clone has just a few counts. The chain combines TRBV5-1 with TRBJ2-7; D may be TRBD1 (6 bases). CDR1 and CDR2 from the germline V gene are SGHRS and YFSETQ. V lost 4 bases, J lost 1 base, and 9 bases lay in between. The CDR3 extends over 13 amino acids. This CDR3 is CASSTGRSYEQYF. The DNA of the CDR3 is TGCGCCAGCAGCACAGGGAGATCCTACGAGCAGTACTTC. The full variable domain, completed using reference TRBV5-1 and TRBJ2-7, is KAGVTQTPRYLIKTRGQQVTLSCSPISGHRSVSWYQQTPGQGLQFLFEYFSETQRNKGNFPGRFSGRQFSNSRSEMNVSTLELGDSALYLCASSTGRSYEQYFGPGTRLTVT.

J is TRBJ1-1 and V is TRBV30; D may be TRBD1 (6 bases). CDR3 length equals 12 residues. The V end lost 4 bases, the J end lost 4 bases, and 10 bases lay between the germline ends. CDR1 and CDR2 (germline): GTSNPN, SVGIG (reference sequence). The chain's CDR3 is CAWKGGPTEAFF. CDR3 DNA: TGTGCCTGGAAAGGGGGACCCACTGAAGCTTTCTTT.

V and J are TRBV27 and TRBJ1-1; D gene unclear. V lost 4 bases, J lost 1 base, and 10 bases lay in between. Per the germline V gene, CDR1 is MNHEY and CDR2 is SMNVEV (reference sequence). The CDR3 is 14 residues long. In nucleotides, the CDR3 is TGTGCCAGCAGTTCACGAACAGAGAACACTGAAGCTTTCTTT. Translating it yields CASSSRTENTEAFF.

The chain carries TRBV11-2 and TRBJ2-3, with 10 nucleotides matching TRBD2. The CDR3 is made up of 16 amino acids. Germline loops: CDR1 SGHAT, CDR2 FQNNGV. The V gene end was trimmed by 1 base and the J gene end by 7 bases; junction bases not matched to a gene: 8. This CDR3 reads CASSLAPSGSYNTQYF. In DNA form, the CDR3 reads TGTGCCAGCAGCTTAGCTCCTAGCGGGAGTTACAATACGCAGTATTTT.

The chain recombines TRBV5-4 with TRBJ2-3; 7 positions match TRBD2. In germline, CDR1 is SGHNT, CDR2 YYREEE (reference sequence). V was clipped by 5 bases and J by 6 bases; unmatched bases: 15. The CDR3 runs 16 residues. CDR3 region: CASSSPPGGLGDTQYF. As DNA, the CDR3 is TGTGCCAGCAGTTCCCCACCCGGTGGACTAGGGGATACGCAGTATTTT.

The chain employs TRBV18 and TRBJ2-5, with TRBD2 identical over 8 bases. The germline CDR1 and CDR2 sequences are KGHSH and LQKENI. This CDR3 is 14 amino acids long. The junction had 5 bases not matched to a gene; V was cut back by 3 bases and J by 5 bases. The CDR3 DNA sequence: TGTGCCAGCTCACCTCTAGCGGGCCGGGAGACCCAGTACTTC. Translating gives CASSPLAGRETQYF.

The CDR3 nucleotides are TGTGCCAGCACCCCAAGCGGGACTAGCGGGGGGTTCACAGATACGCAGTATTTT. Its protein product is CASTPSGTSGGFTDTQYF. The chain uses TRBV27 and TRBJ2-3, with TRBD2 matching 15 bases. Germline V gene sequence: CDR1 MNHEY, CDR2 SMNVEV (reference sequence). This CDR3 has 18 residues. J gave up 2 bases and V 7 bases, and 10 bases lay outside the gene matches.

The chain links TRBV7-6 to TRBJ2-7, with TRBD1 matching over 7 bases. CDR1 is SGHVS and CDR2 is FNYEAQ in the germline V gene. Trimming took 0 bases from V and 5 from J; bases not matched to a gene: 4. This CDR3 is built from 14 residues. This CDR3 is CASSLAGGRDEQYF. CDR3 nucleotides: TGTGCCAGCAGCTTAGCAGGGGGCAGGGACGAGCAGTACTTC.

The genes are TRBV6-5 and TRBJ2-1, with 9 bases fitting TRBD1. The V and J ends lost 6 bases and 5 bases, in that order; junction bases with no gene match: 8. Germline V gene sequence: CDR1 MNHEY, CDR2 SVGAGI. The CDR3 runs 15 residues. CDR3 sequence: CASRETGGAHNEQFF. The CDR3 nucleotides are TGTGCCAGCAGAGAAACAGGGGGCGCCCACAATGAGCAGTTCTTC.

V usage is TRBV5-1 and J usage is TRBJ2-7; no firm D call. This CDR3 has 12 residues. Germline values: CDR1 SGHRS, CDR2 YFSETQ. The ends were cut back, 0 bases at V and 5 bases at J, with 6 bases in the middle. The CDR3 is CASSLARNEQYF. The CDR3 DNA reads as TGCGCCAGCAGCTTGGCCAGAAACGAGCAGTACTTC.

V and J are TRBV19 and TRBJ2-1; TRBD1 is a possible D gene (5 bases). CDR1 is LNHDA, CDR2 SQIVND, per germline (reference sequence). V was trimmed by 3 bases and J by 4 bases, leaving 7 bases between them. This CDR3 is 13 amino acids long. CDR3: CASSMGQYNEQFF. CDR3 DNA: TGTGCCAGTAGTATGGGGCAGTACAATGAGCAGTTCTTC.

This clone was seen once. V usage is TRBV11-2 and J usage is TRBJ1-2, with D unresolved. Trimming removed 5 bases at V and 8 bases at J, with 9 bases between. The germline V gene encodes CDR1 SGHAT and CDR2 FQNNGV. The CDR3 contains 11 residues. CDR3 region: CASSPPGGYTF. In DNA, the CDR3 is TGTGCCAGCAGCCCCCCCGGGGGCTACACCTTC.

CDR3 sequence reads: CASSLAPAGGSTDTQYF. Here the CDR3 DNA reads TGTGCCAGCAGCTTAGCCCCAGCGGGGGGCAGCACAGATACGCAGTATTTT. V gene TRBV7-2 combines with J gene TRBJ2-3, with 9 bases that match TRBD2. This CDR3 has 17 amino acids. The V segment lost 0 bases and the J segment 0 bases; nucleotides outside the gene matches: 4. CDR1 is SGHTA, CDR2 FQGNSA, per germline.

This clone was picked up one time. The chain joins TRBV2 to TRBJ2-5; TRBD1 might be the D (6 bases). This CDR3 spans 13 amino acids. Germline V gene lookup returns CDR1 SNHLY and CDR2 FYNNEI. V was clipped by 5 bases and J by 2 bases, with 9 bases between them. CDR3 loop: CASSQDRQETQYF. DNA for the CDR3: TGTGCCAGCAGTCAGGACAGACAAGAGACCCAGTACTTC.

The rearrangement uses TRBV19 and TRBJ2-7, with D possibly being TRBD2 (6 bases). The CDR3 runs to 13 residues. V was clipped by 7 bases and J by 2 bases, with 12 bases between them. CDR1 and CDR2 from the germline V gene are LNHDA and SQIVND (reference sequence). The CDR3 protein is CASKGTPTYEQYF. The CDR3 DNA sequence: TGTGCCAGTAAGGGGACTCCGACCTACGAGCAGTACTTC. Using reference TRBV19 and TRBJ2-7 for the parts outside the CDR3, the full variable domain is DGGITQSPKYLFRKEGQNVTLSCEQNLNHDAMYWYRQDPGQGLRLIYYSQIVNDFQKGDIAEGYSVSREKKESFPLTVTSAQKNPTAFYLCASKGTPTYEQYFGPGTRLTVT.

Only one count was recorded for this clone. This rearrangement joins TRBV4-1 to TRBJ1-5, with D unclear. The V end lost 0 bases, the J end lost 11 bases, and 11 bases lay between the germline ends. Germline values: CDR1 MGHRA, CDR2 YSYEKL. The CDR3 runs to 13 residues. The chain's CDR3 is CASSQDLRRAQHF. The CDR3 DNA reads as TGCGCCAGCAGCCAAGATCTCCGCCGAGCCCAGCATTTT.

This clone was recorded once. V and J are TRBV12-5 and TRBJ1-1; D unclear. CDR1 and CDR2 (germline): LGHNT, FRNRAP. V shed 2 bases and J shed 1 base, with 11 bases lying between them. This CDR3 spans 15 amino acids. The DNA of the CDR3 is TGTGCTAGTGGTTTGCGACTGGACTGGAACACTGAAGCTTTCTTT. Protein product: CASGLRLDWNTEAFF.

The chain uses TRBV2 and TRBJ1-5; 9 bases are a match to TRBD1. Germline lookup yields CDR1 SNHLY and CDR2 FYNNEI. With 6 bases clipped from V and 4 bases from J, the junction kept 4 bases outside the gene matches. The length of the CDR3 is 14 residues. CDR3: CASRDRGVNQPQHF. CDR3 DNA: TGTGCCAGCAGGGACAGGGGCGTGAATCAGCCCCAGCATTTT. The full variable domain, completed using reference TRBV2 and TRBJ1-5, is EPEVTQTPSHQVTQMGQEVILRCVPISNHLYFYWYRQILGQKVEFLVSFYNNEISEKSEIFDDQFSVERPDGSNFTLKIRSTKLEDSAMYFCASRDRGVNQPQHFGDGTRLSIL.